These 31 T cell receptor beta chains were sequenced from one sample in a study of CD8 T cells in ankylosing spondylitis. Overall study findings and caveats: One TCR beta motif, made up of roughly 8 highly homologous variants, appeared characteristic of ankylosing spondylitis blood.

TCRdb processed the 5' RACE reads anew with MiXCR; each CDR3 protein has one entry. The data show 700,000 to 850,000 distinct CDR3 sequences, about 12% seen once. Their target antigens are unknown. The sequenced material came from blood, either unsorted or a sorted T cell fraction (not recorded which). These receptors were taken from a male donor with ankylosing spondylitis.

This clonotype was observed a few times. The chain is built from TRBV12-3 or TRBV12-4 and TRBJ2-3; 9 bases align to TRBD2. The CDR3 is 16 residues long. Trimming took 6 bases from V and 6 from J; bases not matched to a gene: 13. This CDR3 reads CASRESGGSLSDTQYF. The DNA for the CDR3 is TGTGCCAGCAGGGAGAGCGGGGGGTCCCTCTCGGATACGCAGTATTTT.

The table lists this clonotype with a few counts. V gene TRBV10-3 combines with J gene TRBJ2-3; no firm D call. Germline V lookup: CDR1 ENHRY, CDR2 SYGVKD. This CDR3 contains 13 residues. With 3 bases removed from V and 4 bases from J, the gap between germline ends came to 8 bases. CDR3 bases: TGTGCCATCAGTGAACGGCAATCAGATACGCAGTATTTT. Translated, it gives CAISERQSDTQYF.

In its sample, this clonotype was seen many times. The rearrangement uses TRBV20-1 and TRBJ2-3, with 7 bases fitting TRBD1. Germline-derived CDR1 and CDR2 are DFQATT and SNEGSKA (reference sequence). V was pared by 6 bases and J by 6 bases, with 12 bases of the junction left unmatched. This CDR3 comprises 14 residues. The CDR3, as DNA: TGCAGTGCGAGGACAGGAACTACTTTGGATACGCAGTATTTT. Amino acids: CSARTGTTLDTQYF.

The chain joins TRBV7-8 to TRBJ1-1; D is ambiguous. Germline values: CDR1 SGHVS, CDR2 FQNEAQ. This CDR3 is 14 amino acids long. V lost 8 bases and J 1 base, leaving 14 bases between the germline ends. The CDR3 loop is CASGYQTENTEAFF. DNA for the CDR3: TGTGCCAGCGGCTACCAGACCGAGAACACTGAAGCTTTCTTT.

This rearrangement joins TRBV6-2 or TRBV6-3 to TRBJ2-1, with a weak D call TRBD2 (6 bases). V was clipped by 9 bases and J by 4 bases, with 10 bases between them. The CDR3 spans 12 residues. CDR1 and CDR2 (germline): MNHEY, SVGEGT. The CDR3 loop reads CASKGTYNEQFF. The CDR3 DNA reads TGTGCCAGTAAGGGGACTTACAATGAGCAGTTCTTC.

V usage is TRBV20-1 and J usage is TRBJ1-5; perhaps TRBD1 as D (6 bases). Between the trimmed V and J ends, which lost 5 bases and 0 bases, there was a span of 14 bases. The length of the CDR3 is 15 residues. Germline CDR1 is DFQATT and CDR2 is SNEGSKA (reference sequence). CDR3 DNA: TGCAGTGCTCTGGGACATTTATATAGCAATCAGCCCCAGCATTTT. Translation: CSALGHLYSNQPQHF.

Ten or more counts support this clonotype. The genes are TRBV5-1 and TRBJ2-1; D is unclear. Germline V lookup: CDR1 SGHRS, CDR2 YFSETQ. The CDR3 has 15 amino acids. The V and J ends lost 6 bases and 8 bases respectively, with 21 bases between them. CDR3 bases: TGCGCCAGCACCCGAGGCACCCTGCTCGACCATGAGCAGTTCTTC. Translation gives CASTRGTLLDHEQFF.

J is TRBJ2-1 and V is TRBV10-3, with 8 bases matching TRBD2. V gave up 10 bases and J gave up 1 base; unmatched junction bases: 6. Germline V gene data show CDR1 as ENHRY and CDR2 as SYGVKD. This CDR3 is built from 14 residues. The DNA of the CDR3 is TGTGCCACCCGGACTAGCCGATCCTACAATGAGCAGTTCTTC. Protein: CATRTSRSYNEQFF.

This clonotype appeared a few times. The genes are TRBV7-3 and TRBJ1-4, with TRBD1 matching 7 bases. V lost 5 bases and J lost 0; bases outside the gene matches: 3. Per germline, CDR1 SGHTA and CDR2 FQGTGA. CDR3 length: 15 amino acids. CDR3 sequence reads: CASSRQGSTNEKLFF. CDR3 DNA: TGTGCCAGCAGCCGACAGGGTTCAACTAATGAAAAACTGTTTTTT.

This clonotype showed up many times. The chain carries TRBV20-1 and TRBJ2-5, with 8 nucleotides matching TRBD2. The CDR3 totals 13 residues. The V gene end was trimmed by 5 bases and the J gene end by 3 bases; junction bases not matched to a gene: 5. CDR1 DFQATT and CDR2 SNEGSKA come from the germline V gene (reference sequence). The CDR3 loop is CSAREGKEETQYF. The CDR3 bases are TGCAGTGCTCGGGAGGGGAAGGAAGAGACCCAGTACTTC.

This sequence joins TRBV25-1 and TRBJ2-6, with D possibly TRBD1 on 5 matching bases. The V end was cut by 1 base, the J end by 2 bases, with 6 bases between. Germline values: CDR1 MGHDK, CDR2 SYGVNS. This CDR3 is 15 amino acids long. The CDR3, as DNA: TGTGCCAGCAGTGAATCAGGGCCTGGGGCCAACGTCCTGACTTTC. Translation: CASSESGPGANVLTF. Variable domain in full (rest from reference TRBV25-1 and TRBJ2-6): EADIYQTPRYLVIGTGKKITLECSQTMGHDKMYWYQQDPGMELHLIHYSYGVNSTEKGDLSSESTVSRIRTEHFPLTLESARPSHTSQYLCASSESGPGANVLTFGAGSRLTVL.

This clonotype was seen at least ten times. V and J are TRBV12-3 or TRBV12-4 and TRBJ1-5, with D hard to call. Trimming took off 3 bases at V and 3 bases at J, with 12 bases between the two ends. This CDR3 is 15 amino acids long. DNA for the CDR3: TGTGCCAGCAGTTTTTCATCGAGATACAATCAGCCCCAGCATTTT. Translated: CASSFSSRYNQPQHF.

This clonotype was found a few times. The CDR3 spells CSARDPTRASTYNEQFF. In DNA, the CDR3 is TGCAGTGCTAGAGATCCGACCCGGGCAAGCACCTACAATGAGCAGTTCTTC. The V and J genes are TRBV20-1 and TRBJ2-1; D unresolved. The germline V gene encodes CDR1 DFQATT and CDR2 SNEGSKA (reference sequence). The CDR3 length is 17 residues. V shed 0 bases and J shed 2 bases, with 17 bases lying between them.

The chain recombines TRBV2 with TRBJ2-3; TRBD1 matches 12 bases. CDR3 size: 17 residues. After removal of 3 bases from V and 2 bases from J, the junction contained 6 bases not matched to a gene. Germline V gives CDR1 SNHLY, CDR2 FYNNEI. CDR3 in DNA: TGTGCCAGCAGTGACCCGGGACAGGGGGCCTTCACAGATACGCAGTATTTT. Residues: CASSDPGQGAFTDTQYF.

In its sample, this clonotype was seen many times. The chain recombines TRBV5-1 with TRBJ2-2, with TRBD1 as a possible D gene (6 bases). The CDR3 length is 15 residues. Per the germline V gene, CDR1 is SGHRS and CDR2 is YFSETQ. V was shortened by 1 base and J by 1 base, with 8 bases between the two germline ends. For the CDR3, the DNA is TGCGCCAGCAGCTTGTCAGGGGTGAACACCGGGGAGCTGTTTTTT. Translating gives CASSLSGVNTGELFF.

The rearrangement uses TRBV9 and TRBJ2-3, with 11 nucleotides matching TRBD2. With V trimmed by 3 bases and J by 2 bases, 8 bases remained unmatched. The length of the CDR3 is 17 residues. Germline V gene lookup returns CDR1 SGDLS and CDR2 YYNGEE. The CDR3 reads CASSGFLAGGPTDTQYF. The CDR3 DNA sequence: TGTGCCAGCAGCGGTTTCCTAGCGGGAGGCCCCACAGATACGCAGTATTTT.

Many counts were recorded for this clonotype. This chain uses TRBV12-3 or TRBV12-4 with TRBJ2-2, with 12 positions matching TRBD2. The V segment lost 3 bases and the J segment 7 bases; nucleotides outside the gene matches: 9. There are 17 residues in the CDR3. Written as DNA, the CDR3 is TGTGCCAGCAGTTTCTATCTAGCGGGAGGGCCAAACGGGGAGCTGTTTTTT. It codes for CASSFYLAGGPNGELFF.

V gene TRBV21-1 combines with J gene TRBJ1-6; the listed D gene, TRBD1, was not tested against the DNA. TRBV21-1 is an annotated pseudogene. The CDR3 extends over 16 amino acids. CDR3 amino acids: CASSKVPGTGGSPLHF. DNA of the CDR3: TGTGCCAGCAGCAAAGTTCCCGGGACAGGCGGTTCACCCCTCCACTTT.

The rearrangement joins TRBV5-1 to TRBJ2-2, with a tentative D call TRBD2 (6 bases). The V end was cut by 3 bases, the J end by 7 bases, with 13 bases between. The CDR3 covers 14 residues. Germline V CDR1 and CDR2: SGHRS, YFSETQ. The DNA of the CDR3 is TGCGCCAGCAGCTCCCCCACGGAGGGCGGGGAGCTGTTTTTT. Translated, it gives CASSSPTEGGELFF.

This clonotype has a handful of counts. V and J are TRBV5-1 and TRBJ1-2; D unclear. CDR3 length: 14 amino acids. Germline loops: CDR1 SGHRS, CDR2 YFSETQ. Between the trimmed V and J ends, which lost 1 base and 5 bases, there was a span of 12 bases. CDR3 in amino acids: CASSLLPGSYGYTF. In nucleotides, the CDR3 is TGCGCCAGCAGCTTGCTCCCCGGATCTTATGGCTACACCTTC. The variable domain in full, with the rest retrieved from reference TRBV5-1 and TRBJ1-2, is KAGVTQTPRYLIKTRGQQVTLSCSPISGHRSVSWYQQTPGQGLQFLFEYFSETQRNKGNFPGRFSGRQFSNSRSEMNVSTLELGDSALYLCASSLLPGSYGYTFGSGTRLTVV.

There are a few counts of this clonotype. The CDR3 region is CAIRGQGSSPLHF. Written as DNA, the CDR3 is TGTGCCATCAGGGGACAGGGGAGTTCACCCCTCCACTTT. The chain uses TRBV10-3 and TRBJ1-6, with TRBD1 identical over 10 bases. The CDR3 contains 13 residues. Germline lookup yields CDR1 ENHRY and CDR2 SYGVKD. J lost 9 bases, V lost 6 bases, and 2 bases had no gene match.

The chain couples TRBV6-1 to TRBJ2-2; TRBD2 aligns across 7 bases. The germline CDR1 and CDR2 sequences are MNHNS and SASEGT. Losses at the gene ends were 7 bases for V and 0 bases for J; bases not matched to a gene: 8. The length of the CDR3 is 16 residues. The CDR3 bases are TGTGCCAGCACCCCCTGGGGGGGGACGAACACCGGGGAGCTGTTTTTT. Protein product: CASTPWGGTNTGELFF.

The chain uses TRBV5-4 and TRBJ2-5; no reliable D call. The V gene lost 2 bases and the J gene lost 5 bases, with 10 bases spanning the gap. The CDR3 sequence is 13 residues long. CDR1 is SGHNT, CDR2 YYREEE, per germline (reference sequence). The CDR3: CASSLDPAETQYF. CDR3 coding DNA: TGTGCCAGCAGCTTAGACCCGGCGGAGACCCAGTACTTC.

This clonotype was observed a few times. The chain joins TRBV29-1 to TRBJ2-7, with D tentatively TRBD1 (6 bases). Germline CDR1 reads SQVTM; CDR2 reads ANQGSEA. The CDR3 length is 13 residues. Trimming stripped 4 bases from V and 0 bases from J, with 10 bases between. In DNA, the CDR3 is TGCAGCGTTGTCAGGGGCAACTCCTACGAGCAGTACTTC. It specifies CSVVRGNSYEQYF.

This clonotype was observed a handful of times. V usage is TRBV6-4 and J usage is TRBJ2-1; TRBD1 might be the D (6 bases). CDR3 length: 15 residues. Trimming left V 6 bases short and J 0 bases short, with 12 bases between. CDR1 and CDR2 (germline): MRHNA, SNTAGT. The CDR3 protein is CASRRDTGSYNEQFF. In nucleotides, the CDR3 is TGTGCCAGCAGACGGGACACAGGCTCCTACAATGAGCAGTTCTTC.

A word on this clonotype: One junction end does not reproduce the germline sequence, and a read error may be involved. The rearrangement uses TRBV10-2 and TRBJ1-6; D may be TRBD1 (5 bases). Germline V gene lookup returns CDR1 WSHSY and CDR2 SAAADI. CDR3 size: 15 residues. The CDR3 protein is CASSKSGGRNSPLHF. CDR3 coding DNA: TGCGCCAGCAGTAAGTCTGGGGGAAGGAATTCACCCCTCCACTTT.

This CDR3 reads CASSQGTSGSADTQYF. The CDR3 region has the DNA TGTGCCAGCAGCCAAGGGACTAGCGGGAGCGCAGATACGCAGTATTTT. The rearrangement links TRBV4-2 to TRBJ2-3; 13 bases match TRBD2. Germline V CDR1 and CDR2: LGHNA, YNFKEQ. The CDR3 has 16 amino acids. The trim removed 1 base at V and 4 bases at J, leaving 2 bases unmatched.

The chain carries TRBV6-2 or TRBV6-3 and TRBJ1-5, with D perhaps TRBD1 (5 bases). CDR1 and CDR2 (germline): MNHEY, SVGEGT. V shed 7 bases and J shed 1 base, with 11 bases lying between them. This CDR3 region has 14 residues. CDR3 sequence (DNA): TGTGCCAGCACCTTCGGGGGGAGCAATCAGCCCCAGCATTTT. It is translated as CASTFGGSNQPQHF.

This CDR3 is CASSDRVFNQPQHF. The CDR3 DNA is TGTGCCAGCAGTGACAGGGTATTCAATCAGCCCCAGCATTTT. This rearrangement joins TRBV6-1 to TRBJ1-5, with TRBD1 as a possible D gene (5 bases). CDR3 length: 14 amino acids. The germline V and J ends were trimmed by 3 bases and 3 bases, with 9 bases remaining between them. Germline V gene lookup returns CDR1 MNHNS and CDR2 SASEGT.

This clonotype came up many times. The chain joins TRBV5-1 to TRBJ2-1; no reliable D call. The V end lost 7 bases, the J end lost 2 bases, and 13 bases lay between the germline ends. The CDR3 runs to 14 residues. The germline gives CDR1 SGHRS, CDR2 YFSETQ. The CDR3 protein is CASGRSAAYNEQFF. The CDR3 DNA follows: TGCGCCAGCGGACGGAGCGCAGCCTACAATGAGCAGTTCTTC.

This clonotype was counted ten times or more. This chain connects TRBV20-1 to TRBJ1-1; perhaps TRBD1 as D (5 bases). CDR3 length: 12 amino acids. The germline V gene has CDR1 DFQATT and CDR2 SNEGSKA (reference sequence). Trimming shortened V by 6 bases and J by 3 bases, and 11 bases separated the two germline ends. CDR3 bases: TGCAGTGCCAAGGGACGGGACACTGAAGCTTTCTTT. It translates to CSAKGRDTEAFF.